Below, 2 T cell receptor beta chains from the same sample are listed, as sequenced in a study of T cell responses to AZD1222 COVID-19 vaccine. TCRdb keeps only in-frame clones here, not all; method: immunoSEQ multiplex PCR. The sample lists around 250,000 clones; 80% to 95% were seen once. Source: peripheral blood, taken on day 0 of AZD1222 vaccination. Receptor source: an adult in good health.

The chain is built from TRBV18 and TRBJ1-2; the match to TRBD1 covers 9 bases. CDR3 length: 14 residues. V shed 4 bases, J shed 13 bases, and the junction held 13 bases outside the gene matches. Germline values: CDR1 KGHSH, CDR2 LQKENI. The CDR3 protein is CASSQPGQGNSATF. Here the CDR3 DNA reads TGTGCCAGCTCACAACCGGGACAGGGAAATTCTGCCACCTTC.

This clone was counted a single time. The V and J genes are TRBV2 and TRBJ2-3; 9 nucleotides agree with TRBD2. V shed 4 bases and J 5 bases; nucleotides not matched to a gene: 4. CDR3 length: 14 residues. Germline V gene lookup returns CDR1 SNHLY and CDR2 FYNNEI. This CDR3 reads CASSVSGGRDTQYF. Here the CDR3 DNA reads TGTGCCAGCAGTGTCAGCGGGGGGAGAGATACGCAGTATTTT.